The next 7 T cell receptor beta chains were all read from a single sample in a study of shared clonotypes between healthy human individuals. CD45RO-negative, CCR7-selected cells formed the naive CD8 fraction, which excluded terminally differentiated effector memory CD45RA+ cells. Data came from immunoSEQ multiplex PCR; TCRdb stores just in-frame clones and leaves some out. Here the sample spans about 2.1 million clones, 90% to 95% being singletons. The sample consisted of naive CD8+ T cells from PBMCs. All receptors derive from a man between 18 and 29 years old in good health. Some clones in this sample may be carry-over from other donors' samples.

The rearrangement joins TRBV9 to TRBJ2-5; a possible D gene is TRBD1 (6 bases). Germline CDR1 is SGDLS and CDR2 is YYNGEE. Trimming removed 3 bases at V and 4 bases at J, with 16 bases between. This CDR3 is built from 15 residues. In DNA form, the CDR3 reads TGTGCCAGCAGCGGAAGTAGGGGGTCGGGAGAGACCCAGTACTTC. This sequence encodes CASSGSRGSGETQYF.

The chain carries TRBV7-9 and TRBJ2-1; 12 bases map to TRBD2. The CDR3 loop spans 18 amino acids. V dropped 2 bases and J dropped 5; count of bases not matched to a gene: 10. Germline lookup yields CDR1 SEHNR and CDR2 FQNEAQ (reference sequence). The CDR3 nucleotides are TGTGCCAGCAGCTTACCGCTAGCGGGAGGGCCCAGGAACAATGAGCAGTTCTTC. It specifies CASSLPLAGGPRNNEQFF.

The rearrangement uses TRBV27 and TRBJ2-7; 7 bases are a match to TRBD2. The CDR3 is 15 residues long. V shed 2 bases and J 1 base; nucleotides not matched to a gene: 5. CDR1 and CDR2 (germline): MNHEY, SMNVEV (reference sequence). The CDR3 DNA reads TGTGCCAGCAGTTTAGCGGGGGTTTGGTCCTACGAGCAGTACTTC. Translation: CASSLAGVWSYEQYF.

V is TRBV6-5 and J is TRBJ2-2, with 7 bases that match TRBD2. Per germline, CDR1 MNHEY and CDR2 SVGAGI. V trimming: 8 bases; J trimming: 0 bases; junction bases outside the gene matches: 6. The CDR3 sequence is 15 residues long. For the CDR3, the DNA is TGTGCCAGCCTCGGGCGGGAGACGAACACCGGGGAGCTGTTTTTT. It encodes CASLGRETNTGELFF.

The CDR3 nucleotides are TGTGCCAGCAGCTTACTCGCGGGAAGGATACAGACCCAGTACTTC. Translating gives CASSLLAGRIQTQYF. The V and J genes are TRBV7-3 and TRBJ2-5; D might be TRBD2 (6 bases). V was shortened by 2 bases and J by 6 bases, with 16 bases between the two germline ends. The CDR3 runs 15 residues. The germline V gene has CDR1 SGHTA and CDR2 FQGTGA.

This chain uses TRBV25-1 with TRBJ2-3; 12 bases are shared with TRBD1. CDR3 length: 15 amino acids. The junction had 4 bases not matched to a gene; V was cut back by 0 bases and J by 9 bases. CDR1 and CDR2 (germline): MGHDK, SYGVNS. For the CDR3, the DNA is TGTGCCAGCAGTGAATATGACGGGACAGGGGGCACGCAGTATTTT. Its translation: CASSEYDGTGGTQYF.

This chain uses TRBV19 with TRBJ2-7; a weak D match, TRBD2 (5 bases). Germline loops: CDR1 LNHDA, CDR2 SQIVND (reference sequence). This CDR3 region has 13 residues. V lost 7 bases and J 5 bases, leaving 15 bases between the germline ends. DNA of the CDR3: TGTGCCAGTAATGGCGGGCTCCCGGACGAGCAGTACTTC. Translating gives CASNGGLPDEQYF.